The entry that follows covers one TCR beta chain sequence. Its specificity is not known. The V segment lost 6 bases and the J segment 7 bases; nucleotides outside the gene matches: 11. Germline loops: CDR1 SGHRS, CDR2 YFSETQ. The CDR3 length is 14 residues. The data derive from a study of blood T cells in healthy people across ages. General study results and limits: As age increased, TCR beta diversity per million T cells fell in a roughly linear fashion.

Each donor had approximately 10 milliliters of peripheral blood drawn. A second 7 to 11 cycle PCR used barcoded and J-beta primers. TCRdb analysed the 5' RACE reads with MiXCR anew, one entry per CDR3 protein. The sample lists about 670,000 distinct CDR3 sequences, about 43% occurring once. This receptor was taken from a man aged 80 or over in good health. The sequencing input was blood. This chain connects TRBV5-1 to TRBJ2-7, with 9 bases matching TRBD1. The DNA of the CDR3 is TGCGCCAGCACCTCGGACAGGGGCCACAATGAGCAGTACTTC. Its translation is CASTSDRGHNEQYF.